A single sample is the source of the 5 T cell receptor beta chains below, sequenced in a study of identifying expanded T cells in peripheral blood. TCRdb keeps only in-frame clones here, not all; method: immunoSEQ multiplex PCR. Of approximately 80,000 clones detected, just under 85% appear once; the ten largest clones hold 18%. Material: blood. Receptors originate from a person between 18 and 75 years old in good health.

This clone came up a few times. The rearrangement joins TRBV7-9 to TRBJ2-3; D perhaps matches TRBD2 (5 bases). Germline V gene data show CDR1 as SEHNR and CDR2 as FQNEAQ (reference sequence). CDR3 length equals 14 residues. V gave up 5 bases and J gave up 3 bases, with 12 bases separating them. The CDR3 spells CASSPIGGTDTQYF. The CDR3 coding sequence is TGTGCCAGCAGCCCCATAGGAGGTACAGATACGCAGTATTTT.

The genes are TRBV5-1 and TRBJ2-5; 7 nucleotides align to TRBD1. The germline CDR1 and CDR2 sequences are SGHRS and YFSETQ. The CDR3 loop spans 15 amino acids. Trimming cost V 4 bases and J 5 bases; bases outside gene matches: 11. The CDR3, as DNA: TGCGCCAGCAGCGCCTCGACAGGGCCTTTGGAGACCCAGTACTTC. Its translation is CASSASTGPLETQYF.

The chain joins TRBV28 to TRBJ1-5; D not resolved. The germline V gene has CDR1 MDHEN and CDR2 SYDVKM. The CDR3 runs 13 residues. V lost 0 bases to trimming and J lost 4 bases, with 4 bases between them. The CDR3 coding sequence is TGTGCCAGCAGTTTATGGGGGAATCAGCCCCAGCATTTT. Translation: CASSLWGNQPQHF.

The chain is built from TRBV7-3 and TRBJ2-1; TRBD1 is a possible D gene (6 bases). Trimming shortened V by 5 bases and J by 7 bases, and 15 bases separated the two germline ends. CDR1 and CDR2 from the germline V gene are SGHTA and FQGTGA. There are 14 residues in the CDR3. The chain's CDR3 is CASSLDSLENEQFF. CDR3 DNA sequence: TGTGCCAGCAGCCTGGACAGCCTAGAAAATGAGCAGTTCTTC.

The rearrangement links TRBV11-3 to TRBJ2-5; TRBD1 is a possible D gene (6 bases). The CDR3 extends over 14 amino acids. Trimming stripped 4 bases from V and 1 base from J, with 10 bases between. Germline values: CDR1 SGHNT, CDR2 YENEEA. The CDR3 is CASSSQGPQETQYF. CDR3 sequence (DNA): TGTGCCAGCAGCTCGCAGGGGCCCCAAGAGACCCAGTACTTC.